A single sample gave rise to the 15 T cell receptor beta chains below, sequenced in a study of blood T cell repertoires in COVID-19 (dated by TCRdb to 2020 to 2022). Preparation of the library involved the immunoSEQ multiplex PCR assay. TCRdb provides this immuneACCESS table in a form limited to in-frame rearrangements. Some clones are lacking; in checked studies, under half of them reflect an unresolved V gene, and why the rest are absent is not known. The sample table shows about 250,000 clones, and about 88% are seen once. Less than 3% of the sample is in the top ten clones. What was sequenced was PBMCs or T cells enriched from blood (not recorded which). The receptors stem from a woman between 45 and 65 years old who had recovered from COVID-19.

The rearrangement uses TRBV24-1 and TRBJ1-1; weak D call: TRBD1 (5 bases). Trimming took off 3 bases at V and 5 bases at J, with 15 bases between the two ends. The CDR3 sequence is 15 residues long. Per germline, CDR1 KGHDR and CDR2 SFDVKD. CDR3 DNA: TGTGCCACCAGTGATCCAAGAACAGGTGGGACTGAAGCTTTCTTT. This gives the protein CATSDPRTGGTEAFF.

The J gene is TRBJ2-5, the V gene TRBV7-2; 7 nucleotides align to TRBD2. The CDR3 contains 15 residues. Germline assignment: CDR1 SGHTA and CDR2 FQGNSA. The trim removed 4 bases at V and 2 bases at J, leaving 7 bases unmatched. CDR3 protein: CASSSGGWGQETQYF. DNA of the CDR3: TGTGCCAGCAGCTCCGGGGGGTGGGGACAAGAGACCCAGTACTTC.

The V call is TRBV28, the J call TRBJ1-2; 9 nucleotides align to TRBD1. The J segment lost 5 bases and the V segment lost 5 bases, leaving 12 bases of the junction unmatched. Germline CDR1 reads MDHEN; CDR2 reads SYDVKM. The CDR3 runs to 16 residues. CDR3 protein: CASSTSATGGWYGYTF. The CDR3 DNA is TGTGCCAGCAGTACCTCCGCGACAGGGGGTTGGTATGGCTACACCTTC.

The CDR3 sequence: CASSPDSFSSPLHF. In DNA, the CDR3 is TGTGCCAGCAGCCCGGACAGTTTCAGCTCACCCCTCCACTTT. The chain combines TRBV9 with TRBJ1-6; D might be TRBD1 (6 bases). Germline V gene sequence: CDR1 SGDLS, CDR2 YYNGEE. Trimming took 4 bases from V and 10 from J, leaving 15 bases between them. This CDR3 comprises 14 residues. Variable domain in full (rest from reference TRBV9 and TRBJ1-6): DSGVTQTPKHLITATGQRVTLRCSPRSGDLSVYWYQQSLDQGLQFLIQYYNGEERAKGNILERFSAQQFPDLHSELNLSSLELGDSALYFCASSPDSFSSPLHFGNGTRLTVT.

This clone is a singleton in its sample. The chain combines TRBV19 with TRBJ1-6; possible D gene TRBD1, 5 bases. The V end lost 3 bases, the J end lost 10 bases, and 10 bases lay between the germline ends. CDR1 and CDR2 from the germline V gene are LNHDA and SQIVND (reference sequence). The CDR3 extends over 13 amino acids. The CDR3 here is CASSIQGYSPLHF. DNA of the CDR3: TGTGCCAGTAGTATCCAGGGTTACTCACCCCTCCACTTT.

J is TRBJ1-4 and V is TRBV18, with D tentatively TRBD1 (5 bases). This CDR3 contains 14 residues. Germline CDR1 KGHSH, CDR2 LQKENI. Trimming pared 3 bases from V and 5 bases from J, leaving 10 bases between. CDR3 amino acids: CASSPGGGNEKLFF. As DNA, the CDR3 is TGTGCCAGCTCACCTGGGGGAGGAAATGAAAAACTGTTTTTT.

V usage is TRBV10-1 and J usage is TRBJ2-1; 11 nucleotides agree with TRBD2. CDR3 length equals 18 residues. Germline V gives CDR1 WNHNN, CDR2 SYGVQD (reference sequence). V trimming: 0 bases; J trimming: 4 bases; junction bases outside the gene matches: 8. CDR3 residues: CASSESAGTSGTYNEQFF. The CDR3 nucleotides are TGCGCCAGCAGTGAGTCAGCCGGGACTAGCGGAACATACAATGAGCAGTTCTTC.

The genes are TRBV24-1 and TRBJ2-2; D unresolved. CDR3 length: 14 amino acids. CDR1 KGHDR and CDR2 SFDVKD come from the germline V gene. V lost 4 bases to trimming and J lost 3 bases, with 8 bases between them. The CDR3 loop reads CATSDYSDTGELFF. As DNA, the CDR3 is TGTGCCACCAGTGACTACAGTGACACCGGGGAGCTGTTTTTT.

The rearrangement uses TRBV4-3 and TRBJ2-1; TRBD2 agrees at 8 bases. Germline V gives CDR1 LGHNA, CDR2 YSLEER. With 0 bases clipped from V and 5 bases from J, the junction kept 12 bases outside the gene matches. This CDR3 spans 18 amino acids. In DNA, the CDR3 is TGCGCCAGCAGCCAAGATTTATTAGGCGGGAGGATCGACAATGAGCAGTTCTTC. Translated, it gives CASSQDLLGGRIDNEQFF.

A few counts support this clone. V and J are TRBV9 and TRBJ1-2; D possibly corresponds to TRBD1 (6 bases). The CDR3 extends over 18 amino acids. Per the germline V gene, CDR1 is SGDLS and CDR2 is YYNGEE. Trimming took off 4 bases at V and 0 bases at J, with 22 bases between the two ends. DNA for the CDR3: TGTGCCAGCAGCTCCCCACGAGGGAGGGGGATAGCTAACTATGGCTACACCTTC. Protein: CASSSPRGRGIANYGYTF.

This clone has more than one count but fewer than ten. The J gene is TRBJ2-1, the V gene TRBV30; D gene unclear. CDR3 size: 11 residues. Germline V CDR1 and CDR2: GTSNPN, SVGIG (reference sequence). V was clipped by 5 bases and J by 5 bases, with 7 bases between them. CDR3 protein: CAWGRNNEQFF. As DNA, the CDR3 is TGTGCCTGGGGCCGTAACAATGAGCAGTTCTTC. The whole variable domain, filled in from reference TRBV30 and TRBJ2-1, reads SQTIHQWPATLVQPVGSPLSLECTVEGTSNPNLYWYRQAAGRGLQLLFYSVGIGQISSEVPQNLSASRPQDRQFILSSKKLLLSDSGFYLCAWGRNNEQFFGPGTRLTVL.

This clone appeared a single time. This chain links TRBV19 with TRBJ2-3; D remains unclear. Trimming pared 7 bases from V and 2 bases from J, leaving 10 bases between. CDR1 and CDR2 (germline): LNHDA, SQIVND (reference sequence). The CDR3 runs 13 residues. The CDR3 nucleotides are TGTGCCAGTACCACGGGTACCACAGATACGCAGTATTTT. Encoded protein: CASTTGTTDTQYF.

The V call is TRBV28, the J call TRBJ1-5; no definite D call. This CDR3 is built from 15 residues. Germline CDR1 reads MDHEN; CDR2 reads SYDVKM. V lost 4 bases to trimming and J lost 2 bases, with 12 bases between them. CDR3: CASSSSGGRNQPQHF. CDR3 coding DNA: TGTGCCAGCAGTTCAAGCGGTGGACGCAATCAGCCCCAGCATTTT.

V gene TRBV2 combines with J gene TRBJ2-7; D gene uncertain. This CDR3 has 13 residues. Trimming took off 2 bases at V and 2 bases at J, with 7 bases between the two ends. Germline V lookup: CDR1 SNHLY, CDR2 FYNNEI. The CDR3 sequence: CASSESRTYEQYF. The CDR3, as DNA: TGTGCCAGCAGTGAAAGCAGGACCTACGAGCAGTACTTC.

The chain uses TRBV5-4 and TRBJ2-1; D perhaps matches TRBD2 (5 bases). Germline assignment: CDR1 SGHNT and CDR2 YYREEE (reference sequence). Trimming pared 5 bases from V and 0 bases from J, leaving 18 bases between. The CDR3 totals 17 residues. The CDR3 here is CASRPLASRSSYNEQFF. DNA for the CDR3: TGTGCCAGCAGGCCCCTAGCTTCGCGTAGCTCCTACAATGAGCAGTTCTTC.